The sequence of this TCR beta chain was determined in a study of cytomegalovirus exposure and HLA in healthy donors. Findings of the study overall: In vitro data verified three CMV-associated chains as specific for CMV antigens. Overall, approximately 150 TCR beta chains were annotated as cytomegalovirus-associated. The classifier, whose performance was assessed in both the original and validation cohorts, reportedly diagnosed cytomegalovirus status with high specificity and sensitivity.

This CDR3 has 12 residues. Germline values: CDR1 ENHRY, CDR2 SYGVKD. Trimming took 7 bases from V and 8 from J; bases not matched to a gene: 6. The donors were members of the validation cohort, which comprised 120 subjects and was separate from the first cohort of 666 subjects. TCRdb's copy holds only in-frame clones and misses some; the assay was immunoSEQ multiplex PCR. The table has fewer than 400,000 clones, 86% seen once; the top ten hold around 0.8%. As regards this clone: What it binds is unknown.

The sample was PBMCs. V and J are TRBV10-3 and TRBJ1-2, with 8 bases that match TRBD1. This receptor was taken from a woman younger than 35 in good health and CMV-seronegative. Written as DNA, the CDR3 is TGTGCCATCACCGCGACAGGGGACGGCTACACCTTC. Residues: CAITATGDGYTF.